A selection of T cell receptor beta chains follows, all from one sample in a study of blood T cell repertoires in COVID-19. Sequenced by immunoSEQ multiplex PCR; TCRdb stores in-frame clones only, minus some. The repertoire holds about 190,000 clones, around nine tenths seen once, with 4.4% in the top ten. Specimen: peripheral blood. The receptors stem from a human donor in a cohort sampled during active COVID-19. Each CDR3 is given with its conserved first and last residue.

TRBV18,CASSSKEQGFYLDTIYF
TRBV29-1,CSEQGTRNTIYF
TRBV6-6,CASSPELREQYF
TRBV7-2,CASSLTGNTYNEQFF
TRBV13,CASSSGGLPRDTQYF
TRBV28,CASTPLGTSGRNEQFF
TRBV6-5,CASSLDSNTNYGYTF
TRBV28,CASSGRQGGLNNEQFF
TRBV12-3/TRBV12-4,CASRRTDNSPLHF
TRBV5-4,CASSYGLADTGELFF
TRBV5-1,CASSLGPGQTTDTQYF
TRBV4-3,CASSQDVQGRVTQYF
TRBV19,CASSASVGQGRKYSNQPQHF
TRBV4-2,CASSPGTGDYEQYF
TRBV4-1,CASSQLGASTDTQYF
TRBV5-1,CASSSDWYEQFF
TRBV7-9,CASSHGFGEEDEQYF
TRBV11-2,CASSSRDRGPNEQFF